This TCR beta chain originates from a study of metastatic and nonmetastatic thyroid tumors. About the research overall: Samples came from malignant and benign thyroid patients, and repertoires were compared across blood and tumor or nodule tissue.

CDR3 size: 13 residues. In germline, CDR1 is SGHTA, CDR2 FQGNSA. Deletions cut 2 bases from V and 7 bases from J, with 9 bases between. Details on this clone: Its antigen is not identified.

Points from the study as a whole: The reported finding was significantly higher TCR beta diversity in malignant thyroid tumors relative to benign nodules, in blood and tumor.

No treatment had been given to any patient before thyroid surgery. Original analysis: Researchers built a distant-metastasis classifier for papillary thyroid cancer that drew on CDR3 differences across clinicopathological groups. TCRdb ran MiXCR on the PCR reads. It is TCRdb's table, rather than the study itself, that gives the V and J calls and clone size. The sample lists about 22,000 clones, about 17% occurring once. V usage is TRBV7-2 and J usage is TRBJ2-1; D not certain. Sequences were obtained from adjacent normal tissue. The receptor was isolated from a male donor with papillary thyroid cancer or a benign thyroid nodule (not recorded which). Some clones in this sample may be carry-over from other donors' samples. CDR3 sequence: CASSLLSGNEQFF. In DNA form, the CDR3 reads TGTGCCAGCAGCTTATTAAGTGGTAATGAGCAGTTCTTC. Using reference TRBV7-2 and TRBJ2-1 for the parts outside the CDR3, the full variable domain is GAGVSQSPSNKVTEKGKDVELRCDPISGHTALYWYRQSLGQGLEFLIYFQGNSAPDKSGLPSDRFSAERTGGSVSTLTIQRTQQEDSAVYLCASSLLSGNEQFFGPGTRLTVL.